The TCR beta chain under discussion was sequenced for a study of blood T cells in healthy people across ages. Findings and limits, study-wide: The study found more naive CD4+ cells and higher diversity in long-lived than aged donors.

V lost 7 bases to trimming and J lost 6 bases, with 15 bases between them. The V gene's germline CDR1 is MNHEY and CDR2 SVGEGT. This CDR3 comprises 13 residues. The second PCR ran about 6 to 12 cycles with a sample-barcoded 5' primer and J-beta primers. TCRdb passed the 5' RACE reads through MiXCR, listing each CDR3 protein once. The sample records about 1.4 million distinct CDR3 sequences, 59% being singletons. Concerning this clonotype itself: Its specificity is unknown.

Specimen: blood. This chain links TRBV6-2 or TRBV6-3 with TRBJ1-1; D not certain. The origin of this receptor is a man younger than 35 in good health. The CDR3 DNA is TGTGCCAGCACCGAGTCCCCGATGGCTGAAGCTTTCTTT. This codes for CASTESPMAEAFF.